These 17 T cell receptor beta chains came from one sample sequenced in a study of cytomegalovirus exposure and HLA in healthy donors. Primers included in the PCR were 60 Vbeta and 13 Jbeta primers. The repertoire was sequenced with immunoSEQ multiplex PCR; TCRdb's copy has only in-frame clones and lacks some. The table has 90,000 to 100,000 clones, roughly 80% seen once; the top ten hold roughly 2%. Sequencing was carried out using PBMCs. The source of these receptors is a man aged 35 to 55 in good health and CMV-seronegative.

This CDR3 is CASRATGTSGASNTGELFF. The CDR3 DNA reads as TGTGCCAGCCGAGCAACCGGGACTAGCGGGGCCTCGAACACCGGGGAGCTGTTTTTT. The J gene is TRBJ2-2, the V gene TRBV28; 13 nucleotides align to TRBD2. The CDR3 consists of 19 residues. J gave up 0 bases and V 8 bases, and 12 bases lay outside the gene matches. Germline lookup yields CDR1 MDHEN and CDR2 SYDVKM. Variable domain in full (rest from reference TRBV28 and TRBJ2-2): DVKVTQSSRYLVKRTGEKVFLECVQDMDHENMFWYRQDPGLGLRLIYFSYDVKMKEKGDIPEGYSVSREKKERFSLILESASTNQTSMYLCASRATGTSGASNTGELFFGEGSRLTVL.

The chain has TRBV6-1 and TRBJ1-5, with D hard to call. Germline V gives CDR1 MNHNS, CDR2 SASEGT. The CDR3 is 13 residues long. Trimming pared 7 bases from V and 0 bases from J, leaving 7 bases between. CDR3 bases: TGTGCCAGCATTAAGAGTAGCAATCAGCCCCAGCATTTT. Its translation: CASIKSSNQPQHF.

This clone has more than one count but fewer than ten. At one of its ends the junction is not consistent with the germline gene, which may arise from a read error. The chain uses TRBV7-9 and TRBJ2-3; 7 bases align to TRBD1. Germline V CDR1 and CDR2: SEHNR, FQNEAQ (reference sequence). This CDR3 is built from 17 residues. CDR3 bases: TGTTCCAGCAGCCCGAAGGACCCCAGGGGGTTTGTTTTTACGCAGTATTTT. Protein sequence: CSSSPKDPRGFVFTQYF.

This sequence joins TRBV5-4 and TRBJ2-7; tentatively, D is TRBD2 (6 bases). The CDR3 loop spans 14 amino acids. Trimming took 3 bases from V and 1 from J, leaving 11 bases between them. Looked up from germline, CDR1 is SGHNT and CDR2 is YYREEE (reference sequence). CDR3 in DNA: TGTGCCAGCAGCTCGGCTGGGAGGTCCTACGAGCAGTACTTC. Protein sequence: CASSSAGRSYEQYF. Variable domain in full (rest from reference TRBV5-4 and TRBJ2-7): ETGVTQSPTHLIKTRGQQVTLRCSSQSGHNTVSWYQQALGQGPQFIFQYYREEENGRGNFPPRFSGLQFPNYSSELNVNALELDDSALYLCASSSAGRSYEQYFGPGTRLTVT.

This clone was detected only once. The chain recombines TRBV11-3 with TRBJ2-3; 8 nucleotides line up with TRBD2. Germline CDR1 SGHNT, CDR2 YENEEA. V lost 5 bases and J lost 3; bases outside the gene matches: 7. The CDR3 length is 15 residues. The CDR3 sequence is CASSPGTRATDTQYF. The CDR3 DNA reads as TGTGCCAGCAGCCCCGGGACTAGAGCAACAGATACGCAGTATTTT.

The CDR3 coding sequence is TGTGCCACCGGACTAGTGGGAGCCTACGAGCAGTACTTC. Amino acids: CATGLVGAYEQYF. V is TRBV27 and J is TRBJ2-7; 7 positions agree with TRBD2. This CDR3 is built from 13 residues. Germline V gene lookup returns CDR1 MNHEY and CDR2 SMNVEV (reference sequence). With 10 bases clipped from V and 2 bases from J, the junction kept 8 bases outside the gene matches.

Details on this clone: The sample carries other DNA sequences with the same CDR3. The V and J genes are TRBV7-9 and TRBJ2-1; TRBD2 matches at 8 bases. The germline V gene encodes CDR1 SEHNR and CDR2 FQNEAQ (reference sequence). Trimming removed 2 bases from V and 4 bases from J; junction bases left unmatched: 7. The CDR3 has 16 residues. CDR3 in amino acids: CASSLSSAGGYNEQFF. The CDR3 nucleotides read TGTGCCAGCAGCTTAAGTTCCGCGGGGGGATACAATGAGCAGTTCTTC. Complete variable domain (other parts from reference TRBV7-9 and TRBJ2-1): DTGVSQNPRHKITKRGQNVTFRCDPISEHNRLYWYRQTLGQGPEFLTYFQNEAQLEKSRLLSDRFSAERPKGSFSTLEIQRTEQGDSAMYLCASSLSSAGGYNEQFFGPGTRLTVL.

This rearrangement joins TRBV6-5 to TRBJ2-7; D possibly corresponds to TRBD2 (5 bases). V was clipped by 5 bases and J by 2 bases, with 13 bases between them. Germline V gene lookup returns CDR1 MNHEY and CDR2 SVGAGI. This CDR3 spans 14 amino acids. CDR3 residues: CASSRPERTYEQYF. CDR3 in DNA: TGTGCCAGCAGTCGACCGGAGCGGACCTACGAGCAGTACTTC.

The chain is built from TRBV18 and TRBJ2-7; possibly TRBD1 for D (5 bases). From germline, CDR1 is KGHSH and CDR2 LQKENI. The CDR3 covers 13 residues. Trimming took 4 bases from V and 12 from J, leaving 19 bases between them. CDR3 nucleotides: TGTGCCAGCTCACGAGTAGGACAAGGTGATTTGTACTTC. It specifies CASSRVGQGDLYF.

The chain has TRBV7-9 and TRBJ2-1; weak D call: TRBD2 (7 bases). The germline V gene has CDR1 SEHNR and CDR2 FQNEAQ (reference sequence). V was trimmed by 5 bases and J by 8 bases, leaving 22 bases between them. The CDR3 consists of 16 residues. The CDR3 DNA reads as TGTGCCAGCAGCAACCTGGCGGGGGCGCAAGGCGATGAGCAGTTCTTC. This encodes CASSNLAGAQGDEQFF.

CDR3 sequence: CASSQASRGNSPLHF. In nucleotides, the CDR3 is TGCGCCAGCAGCCAAGCGTCGAGAGGGAATTCACCCCTCCACTTT. This chain connects TRBV4-1 to TRBJ1-6; no clear D. V was trimmed by 1 base and J by 7 bases, leaving 11 bases between them. This CDR3 comprises 15 residues. The germline CDR1 and CDR2 sequences are MGHRA and YSYEKL.

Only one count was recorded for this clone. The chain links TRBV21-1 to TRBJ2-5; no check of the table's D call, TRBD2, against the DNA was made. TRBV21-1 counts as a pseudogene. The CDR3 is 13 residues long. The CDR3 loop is CASRGGAGETQYF. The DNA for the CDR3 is TGTGCCAGCAGGGGGGGGGCCGGGGAGACCCAGTACTTC.

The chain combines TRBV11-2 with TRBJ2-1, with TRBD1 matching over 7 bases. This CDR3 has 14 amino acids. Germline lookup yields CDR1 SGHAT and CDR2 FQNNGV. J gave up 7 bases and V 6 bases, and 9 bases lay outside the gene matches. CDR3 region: CASSLDRFTNEQFF. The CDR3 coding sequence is TGTGCCAGCAGTCTGGACAGGTTTACAAATGAGCAGTTCTTC.

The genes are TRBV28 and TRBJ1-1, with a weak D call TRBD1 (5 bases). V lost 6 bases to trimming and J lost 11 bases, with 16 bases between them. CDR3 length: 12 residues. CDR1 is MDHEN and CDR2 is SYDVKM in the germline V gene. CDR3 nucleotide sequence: TGTGCCAGCAGCCCCGGGGGGGGTCTGGCTTTCTTT. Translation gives CASSPGGGLAFF.

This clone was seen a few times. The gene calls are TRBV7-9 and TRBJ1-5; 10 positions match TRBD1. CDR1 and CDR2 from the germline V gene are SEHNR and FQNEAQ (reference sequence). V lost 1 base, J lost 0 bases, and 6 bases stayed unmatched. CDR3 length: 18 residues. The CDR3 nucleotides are TGTGCCAGCAGCTTAGTCCGGGGGACAGGGGATAGCAATCAGCCCCAGCATTTT. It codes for CASSLVRGTGDSNQPQHF.

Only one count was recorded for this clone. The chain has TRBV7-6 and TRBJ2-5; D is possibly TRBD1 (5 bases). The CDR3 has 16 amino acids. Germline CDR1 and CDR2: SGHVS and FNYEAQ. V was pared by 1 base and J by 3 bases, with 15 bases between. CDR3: CASSLGGVLGKETQYF. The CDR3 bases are TGTGCCAGCAGCTTAGGGGGCGTTTTGGGGAAAGAGACCCAGTACTTC.

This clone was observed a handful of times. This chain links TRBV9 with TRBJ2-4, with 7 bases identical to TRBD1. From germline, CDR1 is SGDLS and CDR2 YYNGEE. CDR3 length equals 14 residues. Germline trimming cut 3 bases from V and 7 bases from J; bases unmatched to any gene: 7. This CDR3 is CASSGDRVWNIQYF. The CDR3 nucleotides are TGTGCCAGCAGCGGAGACAGGGTCTGGAACATTCAGTACTTC.